The clone carrying this T cell receptor beta chain came up a few times. What it recognizes is unknown. By 5'RACE template switching, TCR cDNA was produced, with a universal primer site and UMIs added in the process. Each CDR3 protein is one row after TCRdb ran MiXCR on the 5' RACE reads. The sample holds approximately 150,000 distinct CDR3 sequences, approximately 6.2% seen once. This CDR3 comprises 10 residues. Germline V gene lookup returns CDR1 LNHDA and CDR2 SQIVND (reference sequence). Trimming took 7 bases from V and 12 from J, leaving 12 bases between them. These data are taken from a study of T cells after yellow fever vaccination. Turning to the study itself: The SMART-Seq v4 Ultra Low Input method served to prepare the low-cell-number fractions.

Study conclusions and caveats: Among primary-vaccination clones, most reappeared after the booster, at 95% to 96% for CD4 and around 90% for CD8.

This TCR was sampled from a young man who received the YFV17D yellow fever vaccine. Sequencing used CD4+ T cells sorted from PBMCs, obtained on the day of the first yellow fever vaccination. V usage is TRBV19 and J usage is TRBJ1-2; D not resolved. This CDR3 is CASTHEDNTF. CDR3 DNA: TGTGCCAGTACCCACGAAGATAACACCTTC.